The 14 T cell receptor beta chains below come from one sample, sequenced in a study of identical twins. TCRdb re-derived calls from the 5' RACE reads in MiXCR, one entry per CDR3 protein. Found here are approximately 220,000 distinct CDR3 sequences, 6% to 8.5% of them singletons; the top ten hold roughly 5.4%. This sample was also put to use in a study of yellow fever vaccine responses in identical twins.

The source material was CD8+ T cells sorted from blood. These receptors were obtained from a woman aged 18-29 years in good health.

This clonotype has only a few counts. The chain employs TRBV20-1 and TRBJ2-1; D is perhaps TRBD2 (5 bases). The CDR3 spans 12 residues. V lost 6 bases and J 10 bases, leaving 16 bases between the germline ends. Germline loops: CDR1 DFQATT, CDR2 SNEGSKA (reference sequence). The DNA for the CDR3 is TGCAGTGCCCGCTCCGAGGGCCAGGAGCAGTTCTTC. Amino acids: CSARSEGQEQFF.

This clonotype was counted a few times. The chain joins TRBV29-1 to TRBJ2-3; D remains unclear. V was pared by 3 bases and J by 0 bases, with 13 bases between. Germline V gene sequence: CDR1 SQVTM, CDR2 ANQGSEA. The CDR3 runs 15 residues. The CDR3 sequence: CSVDLVTSSTDTQYF. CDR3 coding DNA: TGCAGCGTTGATCTGGTAACGTCTAGCACAGATACGCAGTATTTT.

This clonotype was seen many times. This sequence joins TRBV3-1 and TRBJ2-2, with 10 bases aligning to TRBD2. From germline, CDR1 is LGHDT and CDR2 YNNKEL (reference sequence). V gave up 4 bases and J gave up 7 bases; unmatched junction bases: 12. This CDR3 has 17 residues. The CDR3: CASSPLAGPFLDGELFF. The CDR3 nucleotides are TGTGCCAGCAGCCCACTAGCGGGGCCCTTCTTAGACGGGGAGCTGTTTTTT.

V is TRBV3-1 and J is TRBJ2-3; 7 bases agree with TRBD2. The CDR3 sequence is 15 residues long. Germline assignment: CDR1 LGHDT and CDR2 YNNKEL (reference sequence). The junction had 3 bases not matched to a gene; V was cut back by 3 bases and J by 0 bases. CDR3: CASSQLAESTDTQYF. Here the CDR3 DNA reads TGTGCCAGCAGCCAGCTAGCGGAGAGCACAGATACGCAGTATTTT.

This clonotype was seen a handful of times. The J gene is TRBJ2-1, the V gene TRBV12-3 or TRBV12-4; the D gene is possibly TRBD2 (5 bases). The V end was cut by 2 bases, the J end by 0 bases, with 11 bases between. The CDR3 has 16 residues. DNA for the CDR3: TGTGCCAGCAGTTTATCTTTAGGGAGCTCCTACAATGAGCAGTTCTTC. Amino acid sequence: CASSLSLGSSYNEQFF.

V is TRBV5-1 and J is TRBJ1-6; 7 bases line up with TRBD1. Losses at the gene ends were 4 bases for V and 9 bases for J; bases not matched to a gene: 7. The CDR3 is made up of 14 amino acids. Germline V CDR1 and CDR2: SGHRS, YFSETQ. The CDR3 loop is CASSRQGEGSPLHF. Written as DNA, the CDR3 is TGCGCCAGCAGCCGACAGGGAGAGGGTTCACCCCTCCACTTT.

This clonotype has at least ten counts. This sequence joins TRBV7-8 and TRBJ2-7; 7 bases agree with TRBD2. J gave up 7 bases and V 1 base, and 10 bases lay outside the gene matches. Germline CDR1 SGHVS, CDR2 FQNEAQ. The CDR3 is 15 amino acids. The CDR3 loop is CASSLVAGEAWEQYF. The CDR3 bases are TGTGCCAGCAGCTTAGTGGCGGGAGAAGCGTGGGAGCAGTACTTC.

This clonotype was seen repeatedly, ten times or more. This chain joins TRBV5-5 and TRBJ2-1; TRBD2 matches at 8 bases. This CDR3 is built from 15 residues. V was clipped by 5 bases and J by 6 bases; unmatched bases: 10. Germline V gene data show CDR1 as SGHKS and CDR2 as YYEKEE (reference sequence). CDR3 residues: CASSYVRTSPNEQFF. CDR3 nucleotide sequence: TGTGCCAGCAGTTACGTCCGGACTAGCCCCAATGAGCAGTTCTTC.

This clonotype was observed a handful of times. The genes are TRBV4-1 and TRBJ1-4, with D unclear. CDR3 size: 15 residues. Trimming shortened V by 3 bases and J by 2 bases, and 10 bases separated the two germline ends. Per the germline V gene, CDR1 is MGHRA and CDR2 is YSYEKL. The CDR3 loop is CASSHDPGTNEKLFF. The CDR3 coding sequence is TGCGCCAGCAGCCACGATCCAGGCACTAATGAAAAACTGTTTTTT.

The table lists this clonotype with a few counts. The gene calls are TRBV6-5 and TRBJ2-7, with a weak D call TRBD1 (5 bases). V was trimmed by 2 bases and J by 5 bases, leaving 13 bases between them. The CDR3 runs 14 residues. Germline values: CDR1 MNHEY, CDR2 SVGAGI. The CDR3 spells CASSYTRVGDEQYV. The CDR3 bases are TGTGCCAGCAGTTACACCAGGGTAGGCGACGAGCAGTACGTC.

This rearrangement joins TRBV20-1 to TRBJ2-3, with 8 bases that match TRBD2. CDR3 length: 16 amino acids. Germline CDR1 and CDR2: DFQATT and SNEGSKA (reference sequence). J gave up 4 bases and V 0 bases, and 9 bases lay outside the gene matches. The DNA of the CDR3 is TGCAGTGCTAGAGATCCCGGGGGGGCCATGTCAGATACGCAGTATTTT. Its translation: CSARDPGGAMSDTQYF.

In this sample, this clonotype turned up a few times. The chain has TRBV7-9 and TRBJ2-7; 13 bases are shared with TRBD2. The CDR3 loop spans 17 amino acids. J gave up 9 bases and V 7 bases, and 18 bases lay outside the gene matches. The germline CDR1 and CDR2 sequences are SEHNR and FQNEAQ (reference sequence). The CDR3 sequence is CASTPGLAGYGATGQYF. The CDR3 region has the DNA TGTGCCAGCACCCCGGGACTAGCGGGGTATGGGGCTACGGGGCAGTACTTC.

CDR3 amino acids: CASSLEAEYTGELFF. CDR3 DNA sequence: TGTGCCAGCAGCTTAGAAGCCGAGTACACCGGGGAGCTGTTTTTT. The chain combines TRBV7-6 with TRBJ2-2; no clear D. This CDR3 is 15 amino acids long. V lost 1 base to trimming and J lost 3 bases, with 9 bases between them. Per germline, CDR1 SGHVS and CDR2 FNYEAQ.

In DNA form, the CDR3 reads TGTGCCAGCAGTCTTACCGACTTGAGCTCCTACAATGAGCAGTTCTTC. Its protein product is CASSLTDLSSYNEQFF. The chain employs TRBV27 and TRBJ2-1; no clear D. The CDR3 is made up of 16 amino acids. V was trimmed by 5 bases and J by 0 bases, leaving 14 bases between them. Germline V gene lookup returns CDR1 MNHEY and CDR2 SMNVEV (reference sequence).